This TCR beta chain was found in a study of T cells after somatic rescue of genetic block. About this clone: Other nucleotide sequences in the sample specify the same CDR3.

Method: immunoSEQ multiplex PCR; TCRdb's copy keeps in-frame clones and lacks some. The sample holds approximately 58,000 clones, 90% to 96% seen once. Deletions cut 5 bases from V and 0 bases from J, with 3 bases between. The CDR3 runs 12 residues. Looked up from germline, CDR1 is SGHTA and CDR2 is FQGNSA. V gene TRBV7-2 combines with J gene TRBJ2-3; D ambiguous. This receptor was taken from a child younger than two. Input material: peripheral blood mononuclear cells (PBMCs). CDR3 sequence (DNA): TGTGCCAGCAGCCTGAGCACAGATACGCAGTATTTT. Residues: CASSLSTDTQYF.